The rows below give T cell receptor beta chains drawn from one sample of a study of T cell responses to AZD1222 COVID-19 vaccine. Libraries were prepared by immunoSEQ multiplex PCR; TCRdb keeps only in-frame clonotypes and omits some of them. The sample holds approximately 150,000 clones; just under 95% are singletons and the top ten take roughly an eighth. The sequencing here drew on peripheral blood, taken after recovery from COVID-19. The receptor source for this set is an adult who had recovered from COVID-19. Both conserved end residues are part of each CDR3. D genes are given only for firm matches. A row's size may be missing; if present it is once, few, many or a size class.

D: TRBD2
J: TRBJ2-7
V: TRBV11-2
size: .
CDR3: CASSSDPDRLAGLYEQYF
DNA: TGTGCCAGCAGCTCAGACCCGGACCGACTAGCGGGCTTGTACGAGCAGTACTTC

D: .
J: TRBJ2-7
V: TRBV2
size: few
CDR3: CASSDLSGTDYEQYF
DNA: TGTGCCAGCAGTGATTTGTCCGGGACTGACTACGAGCAGTACTTC

D: .
J: TRBJ2-3
V: TRBV28
size: .
CDR3: CASSFEGGSDSTDTQYF
DNA: TGTGCCAGCAGTTTCGAAGGGGGGTCGGATAGCACAGATACGCAGTATTTT

D: .
J: TRBJ1-4
V: TRBV29-1
size: few
CDR3: CSVVLRGADEKLFF
DNA: TGCAGCGTCGTTTTAAGGGGGGCCGACGAAAAACTGTTTTTT

D: .
J: TRBJ2-3
V: TRBV29-1
size: .
CDR3: CSLIADSTDTQYF
DNA: TGCAGCTTGATAGCAGATAGCACAGATACGCAGTATTTT

D: TRBD1
J: TRBJ1-6
V: TRBV15
size: .
CDR3: CATSRNTDRGNSPLHF
DNA: TGTGCCACCAGCCGCAACACCGACAGGGGTAATTCACCCCTCCACTTT

D: .
J: TRBJ1-2
V: TRBV20-1
size: .
CDR3: CSAREGVVHTF
DNA: TGCAGTGCTAGAGAAGGGGTCGTCCACACCTTC

D: .
J: TRBJ2-1
V: TRBV7-6
size: .
CDR3: CASSLISSAHNEQFF
DNA: TGTGCCAGCAGCTTAATTTCTAGCGCCCACAATGAGCAGTTCTTC

D: TRBD2
J: TRBJ2-2
V: TRBV29-1
size: .
CDR3: CSVMTSLNTGELFF
DNA: TGCAGCGTGATGACTAGCCTGAACACCGGGGAGCTGTTTTTT

D: .
J: TRBJ2-7
V: TRBV18
size: .
CDR3: CASSPDTGTQEQYF
DNA: TGTGCCAGCTCACCGGACACAGGAACCCAGGAGCAGTACTTC

D: TRBD1
J: TRBJ2-5
V: TRBV19
size: .
CDR3: CASSRQGFQETQYF
DNA: TGTGCCAGTAGTAGACAGGGCTTCCAAGAGACCCAGTACTTC

D: .
J: TRBJ2-7
V: TRBV5-1
size: .
CDR3: CASKAPGRDSYEQYF
DNA: TGCGCCAGCAAAGCGCCGGGGCGAGACTCCTACGAGCAGTACTTC

D: .
J: TRBJ2-3
V: TRBV6-1
size: .
CDR3: CASSEEQYSTDTQYF
DNA: TGTGCCAGCAGTGAAGAACAGTATAGCACAGATACGCAGTATTTT

D: TRBD1
J: TRBJ1-1
V: TRBV3-1/TRBV3-2
size: .
CDR3: CASTIGQGGPGTEAFF
DNA: TGTGCCAGCACTATCGGGCAGGGGGGGCCGGGCACTGAAGCTTTCTTT

D: .
J: TRBJ1-5
V: TRBV6-5
size: .
CDR3: CASRPGSLGSQPQHF
DNA: TGTGCCAGCAGACCGGGCTCCTTAGGCAGTCAGCCCCAGCATTTT

D: TRBD2
J: TRBJ2-7
V: TRBV5-1
size: .
CDR3: CASSLAILAGGQSEQYF
DNA: TGCGCCAGCAGCTTGGCCATCTTAGCGGGAGGGCAAAGCGAGCAGTACTTC

D: .
J: TRBJ2-1
V: TRBV2
size: .
CDR3: CASRPWAEPNNEQFF
DNA: TGTGCCAGCAGACCTTGGGCGGAACCAAACAATGAGCAGTTCTTC

D: .
J: TRBJ2-6
V: TRBV6-5
size: .
CDR3: CASSYFRGAGANVLTF
DNA: TGTGCCAGCAGTTACTTTCGGGGAGCTGGGGCCAACGTCCTGACTTTC

D: .
J: TRBJ1-1
V: TRBV5-5
size: .
CDR3: CASSPPGGTEAFF
DNA: TGTGCCAGCAGCCCCCCCGGGGGTACTGAAGCTTTCTTT

D: .
J: TRBJ2-6
V: TRBV10-3
size: .
CDR3: CAISETGIRSGANVLTF
DNA: TGTGCCATCAGTGAGACAGGGATTCGCTCTGGGGCCAACGTCCTGACTTTC

D: .
J: TRBJ2-1
V: TRBV3-1/TRBV3-2
size: .
CDR3: CASSLTGTLPYNEQFF
DNA: TGTGCCAGCAGCCTCACCGGGACTCTTCCTTACAATGAGCAGTTCTTC

D: TRBD2
J: TRBJ2-7
V: TRBV7-9
size: .
CDR3: CASSLALAGGTYEQYF
DNA: TGTGCCAGCAGCTTAGCCCTAGCGGGAGGCACCTACGAGCAGTACTTC